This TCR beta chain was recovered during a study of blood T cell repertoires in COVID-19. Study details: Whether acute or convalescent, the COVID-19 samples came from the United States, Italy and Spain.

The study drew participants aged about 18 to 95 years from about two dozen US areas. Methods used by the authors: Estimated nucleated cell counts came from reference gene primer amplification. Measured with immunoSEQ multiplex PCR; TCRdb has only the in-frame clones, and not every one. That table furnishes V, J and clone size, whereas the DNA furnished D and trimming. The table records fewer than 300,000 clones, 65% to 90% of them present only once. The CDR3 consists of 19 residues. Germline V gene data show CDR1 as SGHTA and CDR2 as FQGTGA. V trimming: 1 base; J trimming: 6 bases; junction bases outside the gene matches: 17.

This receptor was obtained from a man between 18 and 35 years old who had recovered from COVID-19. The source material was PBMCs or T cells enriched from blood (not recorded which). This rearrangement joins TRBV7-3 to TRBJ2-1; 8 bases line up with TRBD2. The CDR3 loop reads CASSLIPLTSSGNGNEQFF. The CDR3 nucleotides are TGTGCCAGCAGCTTAATACCCCTGACCAGTAGCGGGAACGGCAATGAGCAGTTCTTC.